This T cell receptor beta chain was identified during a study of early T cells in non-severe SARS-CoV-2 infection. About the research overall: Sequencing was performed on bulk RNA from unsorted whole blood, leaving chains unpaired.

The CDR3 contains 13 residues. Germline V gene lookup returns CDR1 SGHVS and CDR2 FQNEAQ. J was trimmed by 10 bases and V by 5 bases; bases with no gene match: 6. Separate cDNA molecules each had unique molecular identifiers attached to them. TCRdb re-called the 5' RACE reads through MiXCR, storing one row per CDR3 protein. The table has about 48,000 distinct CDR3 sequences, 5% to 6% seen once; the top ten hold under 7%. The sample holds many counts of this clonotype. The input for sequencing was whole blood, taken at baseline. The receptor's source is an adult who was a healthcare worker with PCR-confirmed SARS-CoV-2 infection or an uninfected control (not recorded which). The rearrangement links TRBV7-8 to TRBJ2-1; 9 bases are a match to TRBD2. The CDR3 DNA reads TGTGCCAGCAGCCCTGAAGCGGGAGGCGAGCAGTTCTTC. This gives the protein CASSPEAGGEQFF.